These 5 T cell receptor beta chains were all obtained from the same sample, sequenced in a study of shared clonotypes between healthy human individuals. Libraries were prepared by immunoSEQ multiplex PCR; TCRdb keeps only in-frame clonotypes and omits some of them. Of 2 million to 3 million clones listed, over 85% are singletons. Source material: naive CD4+ T cells sorted from blood. The sample's subset: CD45RA+ positively selected. These TCRs come from a young man in good health.

The chain couples TRBV5-1 to TRBJ2-2; TRBD1 matches 10 bases. The CDR3 spans 15 residues. Germline CDR1 and CDR2: SGHRS and YFSETQ. V shed 3 bases, J shed 7 bases, and the junction held 6 bases outside the gene matches. CDR3 sequence (DNA): TGCGCCAGCAGCTCCCGGACAGGGGGAGACGGGGAGCTGTTTTTT. Amino acids: CASSSRTGGDGELFF.

The DNA of the CDR3 is TGTGCCAGCAGTCACACTGAAGCTTTCTTT. Its translation is CASSHTEAFF. This sequence joins TRBV2 and TRBJ1-1; D is uncertain. Trimming removed 5 bases from V and 3 bases from J, with 1 base in between. The CDR3 contains 10 residues. Germline loops: CDR1 SNHLY, CDR2 FYNNEI.

With respect to this clone: Sequence at one end of the junction differs from germline and may be a read error. The V and J genes are TRBV7-7 and TRBJ2-3; D could derive from TRBD1 or TRBD2 (6 bases each). This CDR3 region has 15 residues. Germline CDR1 and CDR2: SSHAT and FNYEAQ (reference sequence). CDR3 DNA sequence: TGTGCTAGCAGCTTAGGAGGGGGGAGGACAGATACGCAGTATTTT. It encodes CASSLGGGRTDTQYF.

This clone was counted between two and nine times. Other DNA sequences from this sample encode an identical CDR3 as well. The chain couples TRBV10-3 to TRBJ1-4, with 8 bases that match TRBD1. CDR1 is ENHRY and CDR2 is SYGVKD in the germline V gene. V lost 3 bases, J lost 8 bases, and 5 bases stayed unmatched. This CDR3 has 14 amino acids. The CDR3 bases are TGTGCCATCAGTGAATCAGGGGGCGGGGAAAAACTGTTTTTT. Its protein is CAISESGGGEKLFF.

This rearrangement joins TRBV18 to TRBJ2-1, with 7 bases aligning to TRBD1. Germline CDR1 KGHSH, CDR2 LQKENI. This CDR3 is 15 amino acids long. The junction had 8 bases not matched to a gene; V was cut back by 3 bases and J by 6 bases. CDR3 nucleotide sequence: TGTGCCAGCTCACCCCCGGGACAGACGGGCAATGAGCAGTTCTTC. It codes for CASSPPGQTGNEQFF.